These 13 T cell receptor beta chains share one sample of origin, sequenced in a study of shared clonotypes between healthy human individuals (TCRdb year 2020). Library creation used the immunoSEQ multiplex PCR assay. TCRdb obtained this table from immuneACCESS and retained in-frame rearrangements with V and J assigned. These tables miss some clones; where compared with another copy, unresolved V genes account for less than half of the shortfall, and the remainder is unexplained. The sample table records 2 million to 2.5 million clones; about nine tenths of these occur just once. The ten top clones hold roughly 0.34% of the sample. Material: naive CD4+ T cells from PBMCs. The cell subset or site label for this specimen denotes: CD45RA+ positively selected. These receptors originate from a man younger than 30 in good health. Some clones in this sample may be carry-over from other donors' samples.

The V call is TRBV19, the J call TRBJ2-1, with a tentative D call TRBD1 (5 bases). The germline V gene has CDR1 LNHDA and CDR2 SQIVND (reference sequence). The CDR3 has 12 amino acids. The V and J ends lost 6 bases and 9 bases respectively, with 12 bases between them. The CDR3 reads CASRSWGGEQFF. The CDR3 nucleotides are TGTGCCAGTAGATCGTGGGGCGGTGAGCAGTTCTTC.

The chain joins TRBV9 to TRBJ1-3, with D unresolved. The CDR3 consists of 13 residues. CDR1 is SGDLS and CDR2 is YYNGEE in the germline V gene. Trimming shortened V by 4 bases and J by 0 bases, and 5 bases separated the two germline ends. The CDR3 DNA reads TGTGCCAGCAGCCAAGACTCTGGAAACACCATATATTTT. Translated, it gives CASSQDSGNTIYF.

V usage is TRBV5-4 and J usage is TRBJ2-1, with 10 bases identical to TRBD2. The CDR3 extends over 16 amino acids. V shed 4 bases, J shed 6 bases, and the junction held 10 bases outside the gene matches. Germline CDR1 reads SGHNT; CDR2 reads YYREEE (reference sequence). As DNA, the CDR3 is TGTGCCAGCAGCCTCCCGGGACTAGCGAAGGGCAATGAGCAGTTCTTC. Protein sequence: CASSLPGLAKGNEQFF.

Comment on this clone: The same CDR3 also results from other DNA sequences found in this sample. The V call is TRBV29-1, the J call TRBJ1-5; 11 positions match TRBD1. The CDR3 runs to 14 residues. The V gene's germline CDR1 is SQVTM and CDR2 ANQGSEA. After removal of 6 bases from V and 4 bases from J, the junction contained 5 bases not matched to a gene. The CDR3 region has the DNA TGCAGCGTCGGGACAGGGGGTGGGAATCAGCCCCAGCATTTT. It encodes CSVGTGGGNQPQHF.

The chain has TRBV10-1 and TRBJ1-5; D may be TRBD1 (6 bases). The V end was cut by 6 bases, the J end by 7 bases, with 10 bases between. This CDR3 is 12 amino acids long. Germline assignment: CDR1 WNHNN and CDR2 SYGVQD (reference sequence). CDR3 in DNA: TGCGCCAGCAGACAGGGTTTACAGCCCCAGCATTTT. Protein product: CASRQGLQPQHF.

The chain employs TRBV5-1 and TRBJ1-1; D not certain. Germline CDR1 and CDR2: SGHRS and YFSETQ. Trimming took 0 bases from V and 5 from J, leaving 17 bases between them. CDR3 length equals 16 residues. DNA for the CDR3: TGCGCCAGCAGCTTGGAAGTTTTGGGGTCGGGGACTGAAGCTTTCTTT. Its translation is CASSLEVLGSGTEAFF.

This clone came up once. The rearrangement uses TRBV27 and TRBJ1-2; D ambiguous. Trimming took off 3 bases at V and 2 bases at J, with 13 bases between the two ends. The CDR3 has 15 residues. Per the germline V gene, CDR1 is MNHEY and CDR2 is SMNVEV (reference sequence). The CDR3 is CASSFYDGQNYGYTF. The CDR3, as DNA: TGTGCCAGCAGTTTTTATGATGGCCAGAACTATGGCTACACCTTC.

This clone was counted a single time. This chain uses TRBV9 with TRBJ1-2; no definite D call. Trimming pared 4 bases from V and 6 bases from J, leaving 10 bases between. Germline-derived CDR1 and CDR2 are SGDLS and YYNGEE. The length of the CDR3 is 12 residues. The CDR3 sequence: CASSSWGNGYTF. Written as DNA, the CDR3 is TGTGCCAGCAGCTCGTGGGGAAATGGCTACACCTTC.

The DNA for the CDR3 is TGTGCCAGCAGCTTAGGCTTGACCGGGGAGCTGTTTTTT. As protein: CASSLGLTGELFF. V is TRBV11-2 and J is TRBJ2-2, with D unclear. The ends were cut back, 1 base at V and 5 bases at J, with 5 bases in the middle. This CDR3 spans 13 amino acids. Germline assignment: CDR1 SGHAT and CDR2 FQNNGV.

The chain recombines TRBV25-1 with TRBJ2-7, with TRBD1 matching over 7 bases. The germline CDR1 and CDR2 sequences are MGHDK and SYGVNS. This CDR3 is 15 amino acids long. V lost 8 bases and J lost 6; bases outside the gene matches: 16. The CDR3 coding sequence is TGTGCCAGCTCGGGGCCGGGACAGCAAGTAGGCGAGCAGTACTTC. Its translation is CASSGPGQQVGEQYF.

The chain links TRBV5-1 to TRBJ2-5; a weak D match, TRBD2 (5 bases). The CDR3 is made up of 14 amino acids. Germline V CDR1 and CDR2: SGHRS, YFSETQ. Trimming took off 0 bases at V and 9 bases at J, with 15 bases between the two ends. In nucleotides, the CDR3 is TGCGCCAGCAGCTTGGGGCCCTTGCGAGGGTCCCAGTACTTC. It translates to CASSLGPLRGSQYF.

The CDR3 DNA sequence: TGTGCCAGTAGATTGACGGGACAGGGTTCTGTAGCTTTCTTT. Translation gives CASRLTGQGSVAFF. The rearrangement uses TRBV19 and TRBJ1-1, with 9 bases identical to TRBD1. Unmatched junction bases numbered 12, after V lost 6 bases and J lost 10 bases. The germline V gene has CDR1 LNHDA and CDR2 SQIVND (reference sequence). The CDR3 consists of 14 residues.

This rearrangement joins TRBV4-2 to TRBJ2-1; D is undetermined. Germline V gene data show CDR1 as LGHNA and CDR2 as YNFKEQ. V gave up 0 bases and J gave up 3 bases, with 12 bases separating them. CDR3 length equals 16 residues. Here the CDR3 reads CASSQDLSSDYNEQFF. The CDR3 coding sequence is TGTGCCAGCAGCCAAGATCTGTCCTCTGACTACAATGAGCAGTTCTTC.